Below, one TCR beta chain is given with its context. This entry is derived from a study of monozygotic twins with inflammatory bowel disease. Per germline, CDR1 MDHEN and CDR2 SYDVKM. The CDR3 spans 14 residues. PCR of TCRalpha and TCRbeta cDNA was nested, with two rounds of around 15 and 9 cycles. TCRdb re-called the 5' RACE reads, yielding one record per CDR3 amino acid sequence without DNA. This listing includes 110,000 to 150,000 distinct CDR3 sequences. The clonotype was recovered from a human donor with ulcerative colitis or Crohn's disease, or a healthy co-twin of an affected twin (not recorded which). The J gene is TRBJ1-3, the V gene TRBV28; TCRdb lists TRBD1, though no DNA is available to test this call. Input material: blood. This chain's CDR3 is CASSFRGFGNTIYF. Supplemented by reference TRBV28 and TRBJ1-3, the full variable domain reads DVKVTQSSRYLVKRTGEKVFLECVQDMDHENMFWYRQDPGLGLRLIYFSYDVKMKEKGDIPEGYSVSREKKERFSLILESASTNQTSMYLCASSFRGFGNTIYFGEGSWLTVV.